This TCR beta chain was retrieved from a study of CXCR3-negative and CXCR3-positive naive CD8 T cells (dated by TCRdb to the late 2010s). Describing the broader study: In total, around 140 million TRB reads were obtained, corresponding to roughly 1.5 +/- 0.3 million reads per library. Data from ten to twelve donors, pooled across two independent experiments, went into the diversity and physicochemical repertoire analyses. The TRBV-TRBJ cluster analysis covered naive subsets from five or six donors and memory cells from 3 donors. What the work shows at the level of the full study, not this receptor alone: Because surface CD5, which is linked to self-reactivity in mice, was comparable between the naive subsets, TCR interaction strength was also inferred from TRB CDR3 physicochemical properties. CXCR3 expression partially decreased after cryopreservation, so most assays used freshly isolated PBMCs. Within the same donor, TRBV-TRBJ usage looked similar between naive CXCR3-negative and CXCR3-positive cells, but memory cells had distinct patterns. TRB CDR3s from CXCR3-positive naive cells showed higher hydrophobicity (lower Kidera factor 4), lower energy, and higher strength and volume indices than CXCR3-negative naive cells. Both naive subsets had comparably high repertoire diversity, while memory CD8+ T cells had much lower repertoire diversity.

Each CD8+ T cell subset was flow-sorted in triplicate, and around 320,000 cells per subset were placed directly into RLT lysis buffer. To exclude memory contaminants, naive CD8+ T cells were stringently defined as CD45RO-CCR7+CD27+CD95-. Peripheral blood mononuclear cells were isolated from buffy coats using standard density gradient centrifugation. Naive CXCR3-negative and CXCR3-positive CD8+ T cells were flow-sorted using a FACSAria III. An RNeasy Mini Kit was used to extract total RNA from the sorted cells. About this clonotype itself: Its antigen is not yet known.

CDR1 and CDR2 (DFQATT, SNEGSKA) derive from the germline V gene (reference sequence). The CDR3 numbers 12 residues from cysteine through phenylalanine. Nucleotide data are not available. TCRdb records NextSeq 550 as the sequencer. The Human TCR Profiling Kit (MiLaboratory) was used to make UMI-labeled 5' RACE TRB cDNA libraries. cDNA synthesis used the entire amount of extracted RNA, and PCR amplification then used the entire amount of cDNA produced. Libraries were prepared in parallel with an identical number of PCR cycles. As for the authors' bioinformatics: About 54,000 +/- 9,700 unique UMI-labeled TRB cDNA molecules per library were extracted with MIGEC and MiXCR, with at least two reads per UMI required. On average, roughly 40,000 +/- 10,000 functional in-frame TRB CDR3 nucleotide clonotypes lacking stop codons were found per library. After each sample was downsampled to 5000 UMI-labeled TRB molecules, VDJtools was used to calculate diversity metrics such as normalized Shannon-Wiener and Chao1. For the central five CDR3 residues, VDJtools calculated physicochemical properties weighted by clonotype size, namely interaction energy, strength, volume and Kidera factor 4. The reads underwent TCRdb reprocessing, giving one record for each CDR3 protein sequence and no DNA. TCRdb's processing, not the authors', yielded these V and J calls. The record for this sample contains under 150,000 distinct CDR3 sequences. The top ten constitute about 0.28% of the sample.

The clonotype was recovered from a human donor in good health. Some clones in this sample may be carry-over from other donors' samples. Specimen: naive CXCR3+ CD8+ T cells from blood. According to the study, the label for this sample's cell subset or site signals: CD45RO-CCR7+CD27+CD95- naive CD8+ T cells expressing CXCR3 (TNR3+). The chain uses TRBV20-1 and TRBJ2-7; TCRdb's assignment of TRBD1 cannot be checked, as there is no DNA. For the CDR3, the sequence is CSASWGGHEQYF.